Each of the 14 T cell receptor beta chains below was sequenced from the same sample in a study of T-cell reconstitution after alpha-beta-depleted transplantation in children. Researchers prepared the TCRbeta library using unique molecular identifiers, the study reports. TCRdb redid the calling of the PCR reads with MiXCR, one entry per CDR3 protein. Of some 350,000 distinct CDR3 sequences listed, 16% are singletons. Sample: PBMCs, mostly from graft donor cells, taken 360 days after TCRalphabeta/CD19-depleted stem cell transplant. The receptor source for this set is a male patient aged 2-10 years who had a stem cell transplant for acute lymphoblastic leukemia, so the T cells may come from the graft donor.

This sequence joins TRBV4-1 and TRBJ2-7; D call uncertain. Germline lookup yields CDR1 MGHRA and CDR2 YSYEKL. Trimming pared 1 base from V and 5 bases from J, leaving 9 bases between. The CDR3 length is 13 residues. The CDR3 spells CASSQVGNHEQYF. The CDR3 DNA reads TGCGCCAGCAGCCAAGTTGGGAATCACGAGCAGTACTTC.

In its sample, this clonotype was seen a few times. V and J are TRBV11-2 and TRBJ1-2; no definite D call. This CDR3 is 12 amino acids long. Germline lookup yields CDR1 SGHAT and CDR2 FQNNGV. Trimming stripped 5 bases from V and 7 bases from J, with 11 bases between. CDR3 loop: CASSLSRSGYTF. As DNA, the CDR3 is TGTGCCAGCAGCCTATCTCGTTCTGGCTACACCTTC.

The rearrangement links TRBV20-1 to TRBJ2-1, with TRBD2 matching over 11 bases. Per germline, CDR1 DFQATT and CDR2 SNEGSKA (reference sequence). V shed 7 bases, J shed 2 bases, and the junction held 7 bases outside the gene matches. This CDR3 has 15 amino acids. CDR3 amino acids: CSVLAGEPTYNEQFF. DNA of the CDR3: TGCAGTGTACTAGCGGGAGAACCAACCTACAATGAGCAGTTCTTC.

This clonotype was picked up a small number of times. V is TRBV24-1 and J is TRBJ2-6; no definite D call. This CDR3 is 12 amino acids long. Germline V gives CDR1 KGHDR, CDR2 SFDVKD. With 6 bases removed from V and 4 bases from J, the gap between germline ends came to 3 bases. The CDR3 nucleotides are TGTGCCACCAGTCAGGGGGCCAACGTCCTGACTTTC. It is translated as CATSQGANVLTF.

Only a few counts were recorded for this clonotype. As DNA, the CDR3 is TGTGCCAGCAGTCCGGGACTAGCGGGAGGGCCCGGGTGGGACGAGCAGTACTTC. Its protein is CASSPGLAGGPGWDEQYF. J is TRBJ2-7 and V is TRBV28, with 16 nucleotides matching TRBD2. The germline V gene has CDR1 MDHEN and CDR2 SYDVKM. The CDR3 consists of 18 residues. V gave up 5 bases and J gave up 5 bases; unmatched junction bases: 12.

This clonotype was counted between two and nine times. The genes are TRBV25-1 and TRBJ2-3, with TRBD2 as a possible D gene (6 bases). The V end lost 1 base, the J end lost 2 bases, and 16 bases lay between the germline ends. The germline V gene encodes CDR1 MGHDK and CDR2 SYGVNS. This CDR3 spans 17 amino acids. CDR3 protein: CASSEFGGGADTDTQYF. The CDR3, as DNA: TGTGCCAGCAGTGAATTTGGTGGAGGGGCCGACACAGATACGCAGTATTTT.

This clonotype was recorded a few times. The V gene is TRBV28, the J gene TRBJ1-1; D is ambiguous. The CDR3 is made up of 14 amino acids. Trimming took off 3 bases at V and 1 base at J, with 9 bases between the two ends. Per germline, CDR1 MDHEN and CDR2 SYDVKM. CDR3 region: CASSFQAPNTEAFF. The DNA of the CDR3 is TGTGCCAGCAGTTTTCAGGCCCCGAACACTGAAGCTTTCTTT.

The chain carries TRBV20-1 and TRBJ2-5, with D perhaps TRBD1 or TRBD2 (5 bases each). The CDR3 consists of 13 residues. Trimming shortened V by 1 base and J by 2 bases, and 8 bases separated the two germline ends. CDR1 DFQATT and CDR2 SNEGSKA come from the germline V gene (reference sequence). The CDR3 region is CSARGWGQETQYF. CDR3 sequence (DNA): TGCAGTGCTAGAGGATGGGGGCAAGAGACCCAGTACTTC.

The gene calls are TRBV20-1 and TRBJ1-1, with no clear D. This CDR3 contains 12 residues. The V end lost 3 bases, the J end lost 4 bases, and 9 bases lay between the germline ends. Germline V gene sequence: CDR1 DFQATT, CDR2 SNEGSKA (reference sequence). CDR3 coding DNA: TGCAGTGCTAGCGACTGGGTCACTGAAGCTTTCTTT. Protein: CSASDWVTEAFF.

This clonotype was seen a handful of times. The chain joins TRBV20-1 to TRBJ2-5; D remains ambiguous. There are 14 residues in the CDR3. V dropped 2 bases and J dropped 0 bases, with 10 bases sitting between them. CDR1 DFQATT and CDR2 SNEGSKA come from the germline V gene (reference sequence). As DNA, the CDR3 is TGCAGTGCTAGACGCCGTCAGTACCAAGAGACCCAGTACTTC. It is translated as CSARRRQYQETQYF.

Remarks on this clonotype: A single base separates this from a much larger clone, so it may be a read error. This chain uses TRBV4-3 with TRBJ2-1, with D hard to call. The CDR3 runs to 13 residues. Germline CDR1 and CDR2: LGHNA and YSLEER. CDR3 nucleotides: TGCGCCAGCAGCCAAGAGGGGTACAATGAGGAGTTCTTC. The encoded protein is CASSQEGYNEEFF.

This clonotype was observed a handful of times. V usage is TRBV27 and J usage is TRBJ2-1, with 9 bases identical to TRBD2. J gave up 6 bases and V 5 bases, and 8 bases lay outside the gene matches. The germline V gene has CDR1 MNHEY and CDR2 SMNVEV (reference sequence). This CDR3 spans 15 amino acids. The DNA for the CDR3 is TGTGCCAGCAGTCCATTAGCGGGAGTCCTCAATGAGCAGTTCTTC. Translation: CASSPLAGVLNEQFF.

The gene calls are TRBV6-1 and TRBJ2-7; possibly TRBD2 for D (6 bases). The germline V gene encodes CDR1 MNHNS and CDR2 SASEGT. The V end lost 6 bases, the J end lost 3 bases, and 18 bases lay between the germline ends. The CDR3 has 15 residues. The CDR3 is CASRRNRDFYYEQYF. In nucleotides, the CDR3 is TGTGCCAGCAGGAGGAACCGGGACTTCTACTACGAGCAGTACTTC.

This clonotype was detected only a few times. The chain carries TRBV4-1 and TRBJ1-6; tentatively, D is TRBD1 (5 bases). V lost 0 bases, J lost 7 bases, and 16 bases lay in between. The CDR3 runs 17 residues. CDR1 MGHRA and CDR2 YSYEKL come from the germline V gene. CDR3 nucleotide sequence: TGCGCCAGCAGCCAAGACAGGGCGGGGGGTTACAATTCACCCCTCCACTTT. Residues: CASSQDRAGGYNSPLHF.